This T cell receptor (beta chain) was identified during a study of human T cells and chemical hapten exposure. Between the trimmed V and J ends, which lost 2 bases and 0 bases, there was a span of 9 bases. This CDR3 spans 15 amino acids. Germline loops: CDR1 MNHEY, CDR2 SVGEGT. Time point specified: patch test 2, 6 weeks after DPC sensitization. Sample treatment: therapeutic diphenylcyclopropenone sensitization with weekly scalp DPC. Ahead of applying each patch test, blood was sampled. Each donor was an alopecia patient between 18 and 70 years of age who qualified for DPC. This clonotype was counted ten times or more. Its antigen is unknown. General study findings and limits: Counts of TCRs above 1 in 1000 frequency stayed unchanged with DPC sensitization.

One entry per CDR3 protein, called by TCRdb with MiXCR from the RACE reads. The table shows more than 75,000 distinct CDR3 sequences, with around 9.3% occurring only once. This material consisted of whole blood, taken in connection with sensitization to the hapten diphenylcyclopropenone (DPC). This TCR came from a woman aged 40 to 49 with alopecia areata. Some clones in this sample may be carry-over from other donors' samples. The genes are TRBV6-2 or TRBV6-3 and TRBJ2-3; D is unclear. As DNA, the CDR3 is TGTGCCAGCAGTTACGACGGTTCTAGCACAGATACGCAGTATTTT. Protein: CASSYDGSSTDTQYF.